The T cell receptor beta chain described here comes from a study of T cell changes during pregnancy in multiple sclerosis (dated by TCRdb to the late 2010s). Describing the broader study: Changes in the T cell repertoire over the course of pregnancy were examined in this study in women with multiple sclerosis.

CDR1 and CDR2, looked up from the germline V gene (reference sequence), are SGHNT and YYREEE. Relative to germline, V is 3 bases shorter and J is 7 bases shorter, with 8 bases between their ends. CDR3 length: 11 amino acids, cysteine to phenylalanine. Only the CDR3 DNA is retained, 33 bases long and in frame from the first base. Library creation used the immunoSEQ multiplex PCR assay. TCRdb carries this immuneACCESS record with in-frame sequences only. Its versions omit some clonotypes, under half of them owing to an unresolved V gene in the studies checked, with the rest unexplained. The sample contains tens of thousands of clones, approximately 90% of them found a single time. Of the sample, 0.85% to 0.95% is held by the ten largest clones. About this clone: The antigen it binds to is not known. The record has no base qualities; no much larger clone is one base away.

The chain couples TRBV5-4 to TRBJ2-7; TRBD2 is a possible D gene, resting on 6 matching bases. The sample consisted of peripheral blood, taken before pregnancy. This sequence originates from a female donor with multiple sclerosis, enrolled in a pregnancy study. Here is the DNA: TGTGCCAGCAGCTCACGGGGGGAGCAGTACTTC. This translates into CASSSRGEQYF.